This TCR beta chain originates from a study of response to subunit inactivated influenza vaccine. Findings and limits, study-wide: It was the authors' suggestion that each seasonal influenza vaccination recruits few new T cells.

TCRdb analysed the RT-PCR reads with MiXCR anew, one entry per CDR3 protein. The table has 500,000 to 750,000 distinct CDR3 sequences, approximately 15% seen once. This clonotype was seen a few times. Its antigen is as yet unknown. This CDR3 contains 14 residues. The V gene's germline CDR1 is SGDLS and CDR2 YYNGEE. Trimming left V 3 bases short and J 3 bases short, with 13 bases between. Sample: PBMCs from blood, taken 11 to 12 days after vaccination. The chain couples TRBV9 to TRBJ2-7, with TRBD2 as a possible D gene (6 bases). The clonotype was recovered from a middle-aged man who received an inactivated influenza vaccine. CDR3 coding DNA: TGTGCCAGCAGCGCCGACACGGGAGACTACGAGCAGTACTTC. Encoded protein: CASSADTGDYEQYF.